These 10 T cell receptor beta chains share one sample of origin, sequenced in a study of response to subunit inactivated influenza vaccine. TCRdb called the RT-PCR reads again in MiXCR, with one record for every CDR3 protein. The sample contains 500,000 to 700,000 distinct CDR3 sequences, under 30% of which appear only once. These records were also assigned to another study, of T cells expressing NK-cell markers. From that paper: What made the TCR beta cDNA was 5'RACE template switching with UMIs.

The material sequenced was CD4+ T cells sorted from PBMCs, taken 12 days after vaccination. These receptors originate from a man over 45 who received an inactivated influenza vaccine.

This clonotype showed up just a few times. The chain employs TRBV29-1 and TRBJ2-5; D ambiguous. The CDR3 runs to 12 residues. Per the germline V gene, CDR1 is SQVTM and CDR2 is ANQGSEA. The V end lost 8 bases, the J end lost 5 bases, and 15 bases lay between the germline ends. As DNA, the CDR3 is TGCAGCTCCACAGTGTTGGGGGAGACCCAGTACTTC. Amino acids: CSSTVLGETQYF.

The chain uses TRBV29-1 and TRBJ2-7; D gene ambiguous. This CDR3 comprises 12 residues. Germline V lookup: CDR1 SQVTM, CDR2 ANQGSEA. Trimming removed 4 bases at V and 1 base at J, with 8 bases between. The CDR3 loop reads CSVGDGSYEQYF. The DNA for the CDR3 is TGCAGCGTTGGAGACGGTTCCTACGAGCAGTACTTC.

This clonotype has only a few counts. V is TRBV4-1 and J is TRBJ2-2, with 8 bases aligning to TRBD2. V was clipped by 4 bases and J by 2 bases; unmatched bases: 9. The CDR3 extends over 17 amino acids. Germline CDR1 and CDR2: MGHRA and YSYEKL. This CDR3 is CASSPGIAGINTGELFF. In DNA, the CDR3 is TGCGCCAGCAGCCCCGGGATAGCGGGGATTAACACCGGGGAGCTGTTTTTT.

The CDR3 bases are TGTGCCAGCAGTTACGGCTCTCCGGGTTACGAGCAGTACTTC. It is translated as CASSYGSPGYEQYF. The V gene is TRBV6-5, the J gene TRBJ2-7, with D unclear. V was clipped by 2 bases and J by 4 bases, with 12 bases between them. CDR1 is MNHEY and CDR2 is SVGAGI in the germline V gene. CDR3 length: 14 amino acids.

The CDR3 DNA reads as TGCAGTGCGAAAGCCCCCTTCAGTAGCGGGAGGGTAGATACGCAGTATTTT. As protein: CSAKAPFSSGRVDTQYF. J is TRBJ2-3 and V is TRBV20-1; the match to TRBD2 covers 11 bases. The CDR3 length is 17 residues. With V trimmed by 6 bases and J by 5 bases, 16 bases remained unmatched. Germline CDR1 DFQATT, CDR2 SNEGSKA (reference sequence).

This clonotype was observed at least ten times. J is TRBJ2-4 and V is TRBV20-1; maybe TRBD1 (5 bases). Trimming stripped 6 bases from V and 6 bases from J, with 18 bases between. The CDR3 length is 14 residues. Germline loops: CDR1 DFQATT, CDR2 SNEGSKA (reference sequence). The CDR3 here is CSASQTLRGNIQYF. In nucleotides, the CDR3 is TGCAGTGCATCACAGACATTAAGGGGAAACATTCAGTACTTC.

This chain connects TRBV12-3 or TRBV12-4 to TRBJ1-5; 7 bases align to TRBD1. The CDR3 sequence is 14 residues long. Germline trimming cut 5 bases from V and 7 bases from J; bases unmatched to any gene: 8. The CDR3 here is CASSLQGIRQPQHF. The CDR3 DNA sequence: TGTGCCAGCAGTCTACAGGGGATAAGGCAGCCCCAGCATTTT.

This clonotype was counted a few times. The chain has TRBV5-1 and TRBJ1-6; 8 bases fit TRBD1. Germline V gene lookup returns CDR1 SGHRS and CDR2 YFSETQ. Losses at the gene ends were 4 bases for V and 7 bases for J; bases not matched to a gene: 7. This CDR3 contains 15 residues. The CDR3 reads CASSATGVENSPLHF. The CDR3 DNA follows: TGCGCCAGCAGCGCGACAGGGGTTGAGAATTCACCCCTCCACTTT.

This rearrangement joins TRBV20-1 to TRBJ2-5; D is unresolved. The V and J ends lost 4 bases and 5 bases respectively, with 5 bases between them. Germline CDR1 is DFQATT and CDR2 is SNEGSKA (reference sequence). This CDR3 comprises 10 residues. The CDR3 coding sequence is TGCAGTGCTAAGAGGGAGACCCAGTACTTC. It translates to CSAKRETQYF.

Only a few counts were recorded for this clonotype. The rearrangement uses TRBV10-3 and TRBJ2-7, with unresolved D. V was trimmed by 3 bases and J by 3 bases, leaving 9 bases between them. Germline V gene data show CDR1 as ENHRY and CDR2 as SYGVKD. CDR3 size: 13 residues. The CDR3 coding sequence is TGTGCCATCAGTGATACACAAAGCTACGAGCAGTACTTC. Translation gives CAISDTQSYEQYF.